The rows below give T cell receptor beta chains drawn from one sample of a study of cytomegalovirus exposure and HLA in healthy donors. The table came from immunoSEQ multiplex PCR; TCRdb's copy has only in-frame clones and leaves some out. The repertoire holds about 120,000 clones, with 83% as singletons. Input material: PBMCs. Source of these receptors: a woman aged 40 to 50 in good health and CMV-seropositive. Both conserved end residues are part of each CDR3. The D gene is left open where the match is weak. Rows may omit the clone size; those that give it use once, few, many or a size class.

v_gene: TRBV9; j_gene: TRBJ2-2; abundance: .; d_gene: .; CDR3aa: CASSVGTVRSGELFF; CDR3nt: TGTGCCAGCAGCGTAGGGACAGTAAGATCCGGGGAGCTGTTTTTT
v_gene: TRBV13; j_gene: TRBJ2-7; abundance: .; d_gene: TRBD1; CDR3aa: CASSLRTGGRQYF; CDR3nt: TGTGCCAGCAGCCTGCGGACAGGGGGCAGACAGTACTTC
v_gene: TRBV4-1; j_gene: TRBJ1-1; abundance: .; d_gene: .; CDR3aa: CASSQVVPRTEAFF; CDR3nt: TGCGCCAGCAGCCAAGTGGTCCCTAGAACTGAAGCTTTCTTT
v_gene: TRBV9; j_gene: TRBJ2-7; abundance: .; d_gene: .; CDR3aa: CASSVSLGWGPYEQYF; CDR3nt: TGTGCCAGCAGCGTCTCCCTCGGGTGGGGGCCCTACGAGCAGTACTTC
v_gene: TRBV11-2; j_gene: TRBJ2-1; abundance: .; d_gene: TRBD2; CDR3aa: CASSPGLAHNEQFF; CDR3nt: TGTGCCAGCAGCCCAGGACTAGCGCACAATGAGCAGTTCTTC
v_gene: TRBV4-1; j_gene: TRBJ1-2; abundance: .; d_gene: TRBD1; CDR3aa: CASSHQGQIDGYTF; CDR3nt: TGCGCCAGCAGCCACCAGGGACAGATCGATGGCTACACCTTC
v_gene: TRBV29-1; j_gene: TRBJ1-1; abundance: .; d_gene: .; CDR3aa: CSVSQGLNTEAFF; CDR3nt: TGCAGCGTTTCGCAGGGATTGAACACTGAAGCTTTCTTT
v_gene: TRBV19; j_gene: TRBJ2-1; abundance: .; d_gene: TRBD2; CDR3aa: CASSIEPLLAGVGNEQFF; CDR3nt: TGTGCCAGTAGTATCGAACCCCTTTTAGCGGGAGTAGGCAATGAGCAGTTCTTC
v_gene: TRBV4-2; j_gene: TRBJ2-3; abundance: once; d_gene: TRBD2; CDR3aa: CASSQSGRETDTQYF; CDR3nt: TGTGCCAGCAGCCAGTCAGGGAGGGAGACAGATACGCAGTATTTT
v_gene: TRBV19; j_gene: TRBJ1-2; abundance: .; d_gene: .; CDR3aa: CASSILNGYTF; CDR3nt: TGTGCCAGTAGTATCCTAAATGGCTACACCTTC
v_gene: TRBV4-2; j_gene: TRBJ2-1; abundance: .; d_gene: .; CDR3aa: CASSPGQLIDEQFF; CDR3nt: TGTGCCAGCAGCCCCGGACAGCTGATCGATGAGCAGTTCTTC
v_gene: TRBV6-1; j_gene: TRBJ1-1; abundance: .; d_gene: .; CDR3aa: CASSAVGGAEAFF; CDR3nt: TGTGCCAGCAGTGCGGTTGGGGGCGCTGAAGCTTTCTTT
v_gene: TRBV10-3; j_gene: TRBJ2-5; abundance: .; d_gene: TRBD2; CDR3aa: CAISESGLAGGETQYF; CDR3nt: TGTGCCATCAGTGAGTCAGGACTAGCGGGTGGAGAGACCCAGTACTTC
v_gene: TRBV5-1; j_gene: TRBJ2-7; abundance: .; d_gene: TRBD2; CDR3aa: CASSIRGGGTYEQYF; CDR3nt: TGCGCCAGCAGCATACGCGGGGGGGGGACCTACGAGCAGTACTTC
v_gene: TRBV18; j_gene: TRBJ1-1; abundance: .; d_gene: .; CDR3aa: CASSRTQGIGTEAFF; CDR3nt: TGTGCCAGCTCACGGACTCAGGGGATAGGCACTGAAGCTTTCTTT
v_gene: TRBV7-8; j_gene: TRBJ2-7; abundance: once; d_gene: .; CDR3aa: CASSSSDEQYF; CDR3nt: TGTGCCAGCAGCTCCTCCGACGAGCAGTACTTC
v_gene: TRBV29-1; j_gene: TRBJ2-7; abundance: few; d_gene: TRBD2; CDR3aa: CSVVEGGLGEQYF; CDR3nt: TGCAGCGTTGTCGAGGGAGGGCTTGGCGAGCAGTACTTC
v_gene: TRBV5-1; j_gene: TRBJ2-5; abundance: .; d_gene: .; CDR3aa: CASRLASEETQYF; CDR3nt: TGCGCCAGCAGGTTAGCTAGCGAAGAGACCCAGTACTTC
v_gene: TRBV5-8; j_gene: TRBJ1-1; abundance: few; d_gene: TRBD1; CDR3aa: CASSPTGGAEAFF; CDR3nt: TGTGCCAGCAGCCCCACAGGGGGTGCTGAAGCTTTCTTT
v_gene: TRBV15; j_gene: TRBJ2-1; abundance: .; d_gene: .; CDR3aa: CATSRASLGDEQFF; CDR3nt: TGTGCCACCAGCAGAGCATCGCTAGGGGATGAGCAGTTCTTC
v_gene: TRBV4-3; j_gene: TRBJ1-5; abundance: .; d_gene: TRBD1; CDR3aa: CASSQTGTGPGEPQHF; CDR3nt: TGCGCCAGCAGCCAAACCGGGACAGGGCCGGGTGAGCCCCAGCATTTT
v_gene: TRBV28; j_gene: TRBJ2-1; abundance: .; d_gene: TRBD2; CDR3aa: CASSLLTSGGNNEQFF; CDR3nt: TGTGCCAGCAGCCTCTTGACTAGCGGGGGGAACAATGAGCAGTTCTTC
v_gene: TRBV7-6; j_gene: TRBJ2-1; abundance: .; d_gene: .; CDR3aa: CASSLEHAPGAAFNEQFF; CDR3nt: TGTGCCAGCAGCTTAGAACATGCCCCGGGAGCAGCCTTCAATGAGCAGTTCTTC
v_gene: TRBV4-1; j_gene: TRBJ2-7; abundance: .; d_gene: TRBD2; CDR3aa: CASSQVTSGNYEQYF; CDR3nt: TGCGCCAGCAGCCAAGTCACTAGCGGGAACTACGAGCAGTACTTC
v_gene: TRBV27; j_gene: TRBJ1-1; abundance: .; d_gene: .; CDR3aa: CASSLLGGGTEAFF; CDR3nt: TGTGCCAGCAGTTTGCTTGGGGGAGGCACTGAAGCTTTCTTT
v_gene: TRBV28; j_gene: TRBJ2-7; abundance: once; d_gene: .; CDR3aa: CASSPKTGYEQYF; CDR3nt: TGTGCCAGCAGTCCCAAAACGGGTTACGAGCAGTACTTC
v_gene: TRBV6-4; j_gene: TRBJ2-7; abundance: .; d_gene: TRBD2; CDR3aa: CASSELAGSEQYF; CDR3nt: TGTGCCAGCAGTGAGCTAGCGGGAAGCGAGCAGTACTTC
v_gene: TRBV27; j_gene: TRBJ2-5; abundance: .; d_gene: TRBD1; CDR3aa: CASSTTGEETQYF; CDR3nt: TGTGCCAGCAGTACCACAGGGGAAGAGACCCAGTACTTC
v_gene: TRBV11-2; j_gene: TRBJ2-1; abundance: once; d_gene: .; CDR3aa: CASSLGGLEQFF; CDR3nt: TGTGCCAGCAGCTTAGGTGGGCTTGAGCAGTTCTTC
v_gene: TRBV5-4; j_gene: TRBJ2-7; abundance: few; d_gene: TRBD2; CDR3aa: CASSSRTSGRAGEQYF; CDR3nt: TGTGCCAGCAGCTCCCGGACTAGCGGGAGGGCTGGCGAGCAGTACTTC
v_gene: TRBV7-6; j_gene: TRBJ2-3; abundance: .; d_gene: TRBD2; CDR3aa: CASSFSAGGRDTQYF; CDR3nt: TGTGCCAGCAGCTTCTCAGCGGGAGGGCGGGATACGCAGTATTTT
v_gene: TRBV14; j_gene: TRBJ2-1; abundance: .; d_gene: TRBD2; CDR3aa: CASSHLTSGREYNEQFF; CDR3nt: TGTGCCAGCAGCCATCTAACTAGCGGGAGGGAATACAATGAGCAGTTCTTC
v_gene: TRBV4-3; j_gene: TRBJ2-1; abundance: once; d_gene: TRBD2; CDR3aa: CASSQDLSTSGTHEQFF; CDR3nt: TGCGCCAGCAGCCAAGATCTTTCGACTAGCGGGACCCATGAGCAGTTCTTC
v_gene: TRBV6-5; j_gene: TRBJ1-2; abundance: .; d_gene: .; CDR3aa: CASSYRGIEYGYTF; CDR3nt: TGTGCCAGCAGTTACCGGGGTATTGAGTACGGCTACACCTTC
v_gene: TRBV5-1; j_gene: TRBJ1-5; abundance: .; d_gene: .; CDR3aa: CASSLAGRFNQPQHF; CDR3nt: TGCGCCAGCAGCTTGGCCGGGAGGTTTAATCAGCCCCAGCATTTT
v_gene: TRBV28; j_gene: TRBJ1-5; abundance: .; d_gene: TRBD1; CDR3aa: CASKEGQNFYPQHF; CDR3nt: TGCGCCAGCAAAGAGGGACAGAATTTTTATCCCCAGCATTTT
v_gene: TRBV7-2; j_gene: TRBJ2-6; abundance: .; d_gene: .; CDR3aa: CASSLQSGSSSGANVLTF; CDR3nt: TGTGCCAGCAGCCTCCAGTCGGGTTCCTCTTCTGGGGCCAACGTCCTGACTTTC
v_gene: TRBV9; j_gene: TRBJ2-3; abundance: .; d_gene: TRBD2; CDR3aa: CASSVGIGSGSSTDTQYF; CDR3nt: TGTGCCAGCAGCGTAGGAATAGGTAGCGGGAGTTCAACAGATACGCAGTATTTT
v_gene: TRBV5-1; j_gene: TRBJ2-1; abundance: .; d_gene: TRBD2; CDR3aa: CASSLAGSGWNEQFF; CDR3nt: TGCGCCAGCAGCTTGGCGGGTAGCGGGTGGAATGAGCAGTTCTTC
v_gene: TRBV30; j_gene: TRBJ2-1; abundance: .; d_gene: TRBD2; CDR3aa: CAWSVLDGTSGSFSYNEQFF; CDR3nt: TGTGCCTGGAGTGTACTCGATGGGACTAGCGGGAGTTTCTCCTACAATGAGCAGTTCTTC
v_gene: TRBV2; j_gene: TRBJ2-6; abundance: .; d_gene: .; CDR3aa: CASNADSGANVLTF; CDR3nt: TGTGCCAGCAACGCGGACTCTGGGGCCAACGTCCTGACTTTC
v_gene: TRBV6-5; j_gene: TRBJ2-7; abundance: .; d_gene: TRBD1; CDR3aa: CASSLGQGGIAYEQYF; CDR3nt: TGTGCCAGCAGTTTAGGACAGGGGGGAATTGCCTACGAGCAGTACTTC
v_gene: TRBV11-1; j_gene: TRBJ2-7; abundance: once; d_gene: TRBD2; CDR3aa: CASSWTSGRDSEQYF; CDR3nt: TGTGCCAGCAGCTGGACTAGCGGGAGGGATAGCGAGCAGTACTTC
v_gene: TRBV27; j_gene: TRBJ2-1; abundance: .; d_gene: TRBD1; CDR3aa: CASSHRGSYNEQFF; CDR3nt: TGTGCCAGCAGTCACAGGGGTTCCTACAATGAGCAGTTCTTC
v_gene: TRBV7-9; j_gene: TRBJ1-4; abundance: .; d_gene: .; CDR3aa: CASSLARGINEKLFF; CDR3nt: TGTGCCAGCAGCTTAGCGCGGGGTATAAATGAAAAACTGTTTTTT
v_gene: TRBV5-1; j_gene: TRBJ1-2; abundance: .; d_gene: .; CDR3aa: CASSLGGDGYTF; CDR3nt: TGCGCCAGCAGCTTGGGAGGAGACGGCTACACCTTC